The 3 T cell receptor beta chains given below trace back to one sample, sequenced in a study of T-cell reconstitution after alpha-beta-depleted transplantation in children. Using unique molecular identifiers, the investigators prepared the TCRbeta library. Using its own MiXCR run on the PCR reads, TCRdb lists one record per CDR3 protein. Found here are almost 500,000 distinct CDR3 sequences, approximately 12% of them singletons; the top ten hold less than 6.5%. The input for sequencing was PBMCs from the stem cell graft donor, taken from the stem cell graft. The receptors originated from a human donor who donated a stem cell graft to a child with combined immunodeficiency.

This clonotype was seen a few times. This sequence joins TRBV7-2 and TRBJ2-7; D is possibly TRBD1 or TRBD2 (9 bases each). The CDR3 is 16 residues long. Trimming shortened V by 4 bases and J by 7 bases, and 23 bases separated the two germline ends. Germline CDR1 SGHTA, CDR2 FQGNSA. The CDR3 DNA follows: TGTGCCAGCAGCTGGACAGGGGTCGGTAGCGGGAGAGAGCAGTACTTC. Translated, it gives CASSWTGVGSGREQYF.

A few counts support this clonotype. The rearrangement links TRBV27 to TRBJ2-2, with TRBD2 as a possible D gene (5 bases). The V gene's germline CDR1 is MNHEY and CDR2 SMNVEV (reference sequence). The germline V and J ends were trimmed by 2 bases and 6 bases, with 19 bases remaining between them. This CDR3 contains 17 residues. The CDR3 DNA is TGTGCCAGCAGTTTAGCTATCTTTGGCACTAGACCCGGGGAGCTGTTTTTT. Encoded protein: CASSLAIFGTRPGELFF.

This clonotype was picked up many times. The chain has TRBV6-2 or TRBV6-3 and TRBJ2-6; no definite D call. Germline lookup yields CDR1 MNHEY and CDR2 SVGEGT. This CDR3 spans 15 amino acids. Trimming removed 8 bases from V and 0 bases from J, with 11 bases in between. The CDR3 is CASDTRISGANVLTF. In DNA, the CDR3 is TGTGCCAGCGACACCAGAATCTCTGGGGCCAACGTCCTGACTTTC.